Following are 22 T cell receptor beta chains from one sample sequenced in a study of blood T cell repertoires in COVID-19. Libraries were prepared by immunoSEQ multiplex PCR; TCRdb keeps only in-frame clonotypes and omits some of them. The table has about 160,000 clones, around 84% seen once. The sequencing input was peripheral blood. The source is a woman older than 75 with acute or convalescent COVID-19.

The V and J genes are TRBV30 and TRBJ1-2; D is unclear. CDR3 length equals 13 residues. Germline V gene lookup returns CDR1 GTSNPN and CDR2 SVGIG (reference sequence). Trimming removed 5 bases from V and 6 bases from J, with 16 bases in between. This CDR3 is CAWAWALPNGYTF. DNA of the CDR3: TGTGCCTGGGCCTGGGCCCTACCCAATGGCTACACCTTC.

The CDR3 nucleotides read TGCGCCAGCAGCTTGGGAAGCACTAGCAATCAGCCCCAGCATTTT. It encodes CASSLGSTSNQPQHF. This chain links TRBV5-1 with TRBJ1-5; D gene ambiguous. V was cut by 0 bases and J by 0 bases, with 7 bases left in between. From germline, CDR1 is SGHRS and CDR2 YFSETQ. The CDR3 consists of 15 residues.

The chain carries TRBV28 and TRBJ1-5; maybe TRBD1 (5 bases). Germline V gives CDR1 MDHEN, CDR2 SYDVKM. This CDR3 spans 17 amino acids. V was trimmed by 4 bases and J by 6 bases, leaving 22 bases between them. The DNA for the CDR3 is TGTGCCAGCAGTTACTTCCTGCGGGGGGGACTGGGTCAGCCCCAGCATTTT. Translation: CASSYFLRGGLGQPQHF.

This clone was recorded many times. Other DNA sequences of this sample code for an identical CDR3. J is TRBJ1-2 and V is TRBV9, with D unresolved. The V gene lost 5 bases and the J gene lost 8 bases, with 10 bases spanning the gap. The germline V gene has CDR1 SGDLS and CDR2 YYNGEE. This CDR3 spans 11 amino acids. In DNA, the CDR3 is TGTGCCAGCAGTCTCCGCGGGGGCTACACCTTC. It yields the protein CASSLRGGYTF.

The chain couples TRBV6-2 or TRBV6-3 to TRBJ2-7; perhaps TRBD2 as D (5 bases). Germline V gene sequence: CDR1 MNHEY, CDR2 SVGEGT. Trimming cost V 4 bases and J 0 bases, with 13 bases left between them. This CDR3 contains 15 residues. The DNA of the CDR3 is TGTGCCAGCAGTTCAAGCGGCTTACTCTCCTACGAGCAGTACTTC. As protein: CASSSSGLLSYEQYF.

This clone was detected only a few times. The genes are TRBV4-3 and TRBJ2-2; 11 bases are shared with TRBD2. Trimming removed 0 bases from V and 0 bases from J; junction bases left unmatched: 0. This CDR3 has 17 amino acids. Germline CDR1 LGHNA, CDR2 YSLEER. The CDR3 loop is CASSQELAGANTGELFF. DNA for the CDR3: TGCGCCAGCAGCCAAGAACTAGCGGGGGCGAACACCGGGGAGCTGTTTTTT.

CDR3: CASSPGTANEQFF. CDR3 nucleotide sequence: TGTGCCAGCAGTCCCGGGACAGCCAATGAGCAGTTCTTC. This rearrangement joins TRBV28 to TRBJ2-1; TRBD1 agrees at 7 bases. CDR1 and CDR2 from the germline V gene are MDHEN and SYDVKM. V shed 5 bases, J shed 6 bases, and the junction held 4 bases outside the gene matches. The CDR3 loop spans 13 amino acids.

J is TRBJ2-3 and V is TRBV5-1; 9 nucleotides agree with TRBD2. The CDR3 extends over 15 amino acids. V lost 4 bases and J lost 6; bases outside the gene matches: 9. Germline V gives CDR1 SGHRS, CDR2 YFSETQ. CDR3 sequence: CASSPPAGGSDTQYF. CDR3 nucleotides: TGCGCCAGCAGCCCTCCAGCGGGAGGTTCTGATACGCAGTATTTT.

V gene TRBV4-1 combines with J gene TRBJ2-3; 14 nucleotides agree with TRBD2. Germline V CDR1 and CDR2: MGHRA, YSYEKL. The CDR3 sequence is 16 residues long. The J segment lost 4 bases and the V segment lost 4 bases, leaving 4 bases of the junction unmatched. The CDR3 protein is CASSRMTSGGADTQYF. The CDR3 DNA sequence: TGCGCCAGCAGCCGTATGACTAGCGGGGGGGCAGATACGCAGTATTTT.

The rearrangement uses TRBV5-6 and TRBJ1-6; no clear D gene. CDR3 size: 14 residues. Trimming removed 0 bases from V and 5 bases from J, with 6 bases in between. The germline V gene has CDR1 SGHDT and CDR2 YYEEEE. The CDR3 region is CASSLVQHNSPLHF. The CDR3 DNA reads as TGTGCCAGCAGCTTGGTACAGCATAATTCACCCCTCCACTTT.

This chain uses TRBV6-5 with TRBJ1-6; 10 nucleotides align to TRBD1. V gave up 6 bases and J gave up 7 bases; unmatched junction bases: 3. The CDR3 is 14 amino acids. Per germline, CDR1 MNHEY and CDR2 SVGAGI. CDR3 sequence (DNA): TGTGCCAGCAGCCGGACAGGGGGAAATTCACCCCTCCACTTT. It specifies CASSRTGGNSPLHF.

The chain employs TRBV4-3 and TRBJ1-1; D not certain. Trimming removed 4 bases at V and 1 base at J, with 10 bases between. There are 14 residues in the CDR3. The germline V gene encodes CDR1 LGHNA and CDR2 YSLEER. The CDR3 sequence: CASSLAPPNTEAFF. The CDR3 DNA sequence: TGCGCCAGCAGCCTGGCCCCTCCGAACACTGAAGCTTTCTTT.

V gene TRBV7-9 combines with J gene TRBJ1-6, with 8 nucleotides matching TRBD1. The CDR3 consists of 18 residues. Germline CDR1 reads SEHNR; CDR2 reads FQNEAQ (reference sequence). V lost 5 bases, J lost 0 bases, and 9 bases stayed unmatched. The CDR3, as DNA: TGTGCCAGCAGCCTTGGACAGGGCCTGAGCTCCTATAATTCACCCCTCCACTTT. Its translation: CASSLGQGLSSYNSPLHF.

This clone was found once. This sequence joins TRBV27 and TRBJ2-3, with D possibly TRBD2 on 5 matching bases. CDR3 length equals 15 residues. With 3 bases removed from V and 2 bases from J, the gap between germline ends came to 12 bases. The germline CDR1 and CDR2 sequences are MNHEY and SMNVEV (reference sequence). CDR3 protein: CASSLFSVLTDTQYF. The DNA for the CDR3 is TGTGCCAGCAGTTTGTTTAGCGTTCTCACAGATACGCAGTATTTT.

This rearrangement joins TRBV4-2 to TRBJ2-2, with 7 bases that match TRBD2. CDR3 length: 17 amino acids. After removal of 1 base from V and 3 bases from J, the junction contained 8 bases not matched to a gene. Looked up from germline, CDR1 is LGHNA and CDR2 is YNFKEQ. CDR3 region: CASSQGSSGIYTGELFF. CDR3 nucleotide sequence: TGTGCCAGCAGCCAAGGGAGCAGCGGGATCTACACCGGGGAGCTGTTTTTT.

The table lists this clone with a count of one. This chain connects TRBV6-2 or TRBV6-3 to TRBJ2-7; the match to TRBD2 covers 13 bases. With 5 bases clipped from V and 9 bases from J, the junction kept 7 bases outside the gene matches. Germline loops: CDR1 MNHEY, CDR2 SVGEGT. CDR3 length equals 14 residues. The CDR3 DNA reads TGTGCCAGCAGTATAGGACTAGCGGGAGTATCGCAGTACTTC. It yields the protein CASSIGLAGVSQYF.

In its sample, this clone was seen once. V usage is TRBV10-2 and J usage is TRBJ2-1, with D possibly TRBD1 on 5 matching bases. The CDR3 sequence is 13 residues long. Germline-derived CDR1 and CDR2 are WSHSY and SAAADI. V lost 5 bases, J lost 2 bases, and 7 bases lay in between. The CDR3 region has the DNA TGCGCCAGCAGTAGGGGAACCTACAATGAGCAGTTCTTC. Its translation is CASSRGTYNEQFF.

V is TRBV9 and J is TRBJ1-3; TRBD1 might be the D (6 bases). Between the trimmed V and J ends, which lost 3 bases and 0 bases, there was a span of 10 bases. This CDR3 has 15 residues. CDR1 and CDR2 (germline): SGDLS, YYNGEE. The CDR3 sequence: CASSGHRDSGNTIYF. DNA of the CDR3: TGTGCCAGCAGCGGCCACAGGGACTCTGGAAACACCATATATTTT.

The V and J genes are TRBV5-1 and TRBJ2-1; D is undetermined. The CDR3 extends over 15 amino acids. Germline lookup yields CDR1 SGHRS and CDR2 YFSETQ. V was shortened by 2 bases and J by 0 bases, with 9 bases between the two germline ends. The CDR3 loop reads CASSFEERSYNEQFF. CDR3 nucleotides: TGCGCCAGCAGCTTCGAGGAACGCTCCTACAATGAGCAGTTCTTC.

The genes are TRBV6-5 and TRBJ2-5, with D maybe TRBD1 (6 bases). V was trimmed by 5 bases and J by 0 bases, leaving 7 bases between them. The CDR3 sequence is 13 residues long. CDR1 is MNHEY and CDR2 is SVGAGI in the germline V gene. The CDR3 region has the DNA TGTGCCAGCAGTAGGGGGTACCAAGAGACCCAGTACTTC. Translation: CASSRGYQETQYF.

The chain couples TRBV11-2 to TRBJ2-7; TRBD2 might be the D (6 bases). The CDR3 has 14 amino acids. The germline CDR1 and CDR2 sequences are SGHAT and FQNNGV. V shed 7 bases and J shed 6 bases, with 19 bases lying between them. The DNA for the CDR3 is TGTGCCAGCACCCCCGGGGTGGTGCGGGGCGAGCAGTACTTC. It encodes CASTPGVVRGEQYF.

The chain recombines TRBV2 with TRBJ1-2, with TRBD1 matching 7 bases. The CDR3 runs 13 residues. V shed 5 bases and J 3 bases; nucleotides not matched to a gene: 3. Germline CDR1 is SNHLY and CDR2 is FYNNEI. The CDR3 DNA reads TGTGCCAGCAGTCAAACAGGGGACTATGGCTACACCTTC. Translating gives CASSQTGDYGYTF.